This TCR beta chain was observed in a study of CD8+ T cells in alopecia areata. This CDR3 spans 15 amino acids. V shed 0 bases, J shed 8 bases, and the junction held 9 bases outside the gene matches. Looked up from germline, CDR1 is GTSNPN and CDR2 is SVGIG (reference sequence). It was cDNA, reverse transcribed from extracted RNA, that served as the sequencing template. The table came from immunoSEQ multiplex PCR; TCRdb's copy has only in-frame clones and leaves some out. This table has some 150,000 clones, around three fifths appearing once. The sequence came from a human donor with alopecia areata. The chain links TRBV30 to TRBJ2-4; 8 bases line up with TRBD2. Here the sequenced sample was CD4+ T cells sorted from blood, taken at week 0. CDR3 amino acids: CAWSVTGGPGYIQYF. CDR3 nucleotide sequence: TGTGCCTGGAGTGTAACGGGGGGGCCCGGCTACATTCAGTACTTC.